This TCR beta chain was captured by sequencing in a study of identical twins. Whole-study results and caveats: Researchers reported excess low generation probability among twin-shared out-of-frame alpha sequences.

A single record per CDR3 protein comes from TCRdb applying MiXCR to the 5' RACE reads. This sample has 130,000 to 150,000 distinct CDR3 sequences, with 3.5% found just once. This clonotype has at least ten counts. Its specificity is unknown. The receptor was derived from a man between 18 and 29 years old in good health. The sequenced material came from memory T cells sorted from blood.

Written as DNA, the CDR3 is TGTGCCAGCGGCGGGGGGAACAGGGGCACCGGGGAGCTGTTTTTT. It codes for CASGGGNRGTGELFF. This rearrangement joins TRBV28 to TRBJ2-2; D might be TRBD2 (8 bases). Trimming took 8 bases from V and 4 from J, leaving 17 bases between them. CDR3 length equals 15 residues. The germline CDR1 and CDR2 sequences are MDHEN and SYDVKM.